The present T cell receptor beta chain was sequenced within a study of T cells after yellow fever vaccination. Study-wide results and limits: The bulk population could contribute abundant contaminating clonotypes to FACS-sorted repertoires.

TCRdb redid the calling of the 5' RACE reads with MiXCR, one entry per CDR3 protein. The sample has about 340,000 distinct CDR3 sequences, 8.7% seen once. Ten or more counts support this clonotype. The target antigen is unknown. This CDR3 has 14 amino acids. Germline V lookup: CDR1 LNHDA, CDR2 SQIVND (reference sequence). V was trimmed by 4 bases and J by 6 bases, leaving 12 bases between them. V is TRBV19 and J is TRBJ2-2, with D maybe TRBD2 (6 bases). The clonotype was recovered from a man younger than 35 who received the YFV17D yellow fever vaccine. This specimen consisted of PBMCs, obtained on the day of the first yellow fever vaccination. The CDR3 sequence is CASSTAAGAGELFF. The CDR3 nucleotides read TGTGCCAGTAGTACGGCAGCGGGTGCCGGGGAGCTGTTTTTT.